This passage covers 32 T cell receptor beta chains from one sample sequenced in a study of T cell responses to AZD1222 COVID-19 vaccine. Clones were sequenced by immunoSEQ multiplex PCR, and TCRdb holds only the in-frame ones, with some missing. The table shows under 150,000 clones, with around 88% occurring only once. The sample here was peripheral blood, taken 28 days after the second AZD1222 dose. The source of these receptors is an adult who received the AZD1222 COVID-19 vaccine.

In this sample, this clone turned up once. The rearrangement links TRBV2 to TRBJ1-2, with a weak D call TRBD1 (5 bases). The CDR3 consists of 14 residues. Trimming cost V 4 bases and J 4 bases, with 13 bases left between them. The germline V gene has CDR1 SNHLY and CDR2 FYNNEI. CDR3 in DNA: TGTGCCAGCAGTGGTACAGGAGGACTCTATGGCTACACCTTC. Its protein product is CASSGTGGLYGYTF.

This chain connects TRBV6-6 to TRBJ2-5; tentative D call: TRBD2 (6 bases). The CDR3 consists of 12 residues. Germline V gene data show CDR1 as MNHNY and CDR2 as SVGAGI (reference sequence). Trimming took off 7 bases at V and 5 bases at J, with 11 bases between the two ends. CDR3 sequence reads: CASNPGGETQYF. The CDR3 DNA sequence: TGTGCCAGCAACCCAGGAGGGGAGACCCAGTACTTC.

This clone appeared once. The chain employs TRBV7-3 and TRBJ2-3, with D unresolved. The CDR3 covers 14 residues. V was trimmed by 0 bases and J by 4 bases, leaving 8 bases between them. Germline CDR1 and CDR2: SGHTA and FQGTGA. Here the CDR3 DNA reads TGTGCCAGCAGCTTAACGGCGGCAGCAGATACGCAGTATTTT. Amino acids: CASSLTAAADTQYF.

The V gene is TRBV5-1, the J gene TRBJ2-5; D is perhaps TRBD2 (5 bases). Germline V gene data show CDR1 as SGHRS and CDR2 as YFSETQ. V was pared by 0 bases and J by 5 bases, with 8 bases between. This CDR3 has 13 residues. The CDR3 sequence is CASSLAGSETQYF. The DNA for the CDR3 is TGCGCCAGCAGCTTGGCGGGATCGGAGACCCAGTACTTC. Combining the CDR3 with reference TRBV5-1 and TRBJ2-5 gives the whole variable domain KAGVTQTPRYLIKTRGQQVTLSCSPISGHRSVSWYQQTPGQGLQFLFEYFSETQRNKGNFPGRFSGRQFSNSRSEMNVSTLELGDSALYLCASSLAGSETQYFGPGTRLLVL.

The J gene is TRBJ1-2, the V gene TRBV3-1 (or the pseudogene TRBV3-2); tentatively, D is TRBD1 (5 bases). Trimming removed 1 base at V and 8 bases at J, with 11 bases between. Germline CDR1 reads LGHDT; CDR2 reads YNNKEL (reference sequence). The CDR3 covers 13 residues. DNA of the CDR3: TGTGCCAGCAGCCAAGGGGTAGGGGACGGCTACACCTTC. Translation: CASSQGVGDGYTF.

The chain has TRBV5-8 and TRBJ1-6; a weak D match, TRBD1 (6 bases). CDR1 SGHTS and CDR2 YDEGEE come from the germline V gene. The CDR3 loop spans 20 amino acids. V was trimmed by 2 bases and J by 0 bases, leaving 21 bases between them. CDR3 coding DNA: TGTGCCAGCAGCTTTTTAGGGGACATGAACCCGAGCTCCTATAATTCACCCCTCCACTTT. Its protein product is CASSFLGDMNPSSYNSPLHF.

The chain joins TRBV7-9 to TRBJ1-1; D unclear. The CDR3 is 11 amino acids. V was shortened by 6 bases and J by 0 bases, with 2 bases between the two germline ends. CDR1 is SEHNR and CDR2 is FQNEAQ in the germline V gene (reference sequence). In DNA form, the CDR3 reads TGTGCCAGCAGAATGAACACTGAAGCTTTCTTT. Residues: CASRMNTEAFF.

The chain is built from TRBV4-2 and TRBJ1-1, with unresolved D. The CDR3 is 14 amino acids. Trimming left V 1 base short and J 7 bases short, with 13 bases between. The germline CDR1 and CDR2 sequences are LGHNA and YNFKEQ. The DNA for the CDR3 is TGTGCCAGCAGCCAAGCTGACGGGAGGGATGAAGCTTTCTTT. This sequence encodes CASSQADGRDEAFF.

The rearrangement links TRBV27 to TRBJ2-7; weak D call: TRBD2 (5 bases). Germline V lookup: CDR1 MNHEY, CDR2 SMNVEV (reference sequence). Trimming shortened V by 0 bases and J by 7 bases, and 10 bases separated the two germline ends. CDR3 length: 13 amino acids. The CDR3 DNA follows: TGTGCCAGCAGTTTATCGGCCCCGGGGGAGCAGTACTTC. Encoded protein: CASSLSAPGEQYF.

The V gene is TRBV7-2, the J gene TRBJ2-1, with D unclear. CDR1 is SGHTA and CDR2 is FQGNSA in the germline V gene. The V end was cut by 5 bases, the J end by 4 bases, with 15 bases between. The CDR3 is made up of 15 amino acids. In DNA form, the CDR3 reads TGTGCCAGCAGCCCTCAGCTGAACCATTACAATGAGCAGTTCTTC. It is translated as CASSPQLNHYNEQFF.

The CDR3 nucleotides read TGTGCCAGCAGTCCTGACAGTACCGAGCAGTTCTTC. Translating gives CASSPDSTEQFF. The chain recombines TRBV12-3 or TRBV12-4 with TRBJ2-1; possible D gene TRBD1, 5 bases. The CDR3 runs to 12 residues. Trimming shortened V by 5 bases and J by 10 bases, and 12 bases separated the two germline ends.

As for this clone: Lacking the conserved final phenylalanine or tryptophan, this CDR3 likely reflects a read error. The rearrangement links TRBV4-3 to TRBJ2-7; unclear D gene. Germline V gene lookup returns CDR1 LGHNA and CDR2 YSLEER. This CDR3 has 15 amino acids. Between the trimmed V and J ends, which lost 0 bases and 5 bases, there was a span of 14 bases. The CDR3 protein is CASSQDQGFRNEQYL. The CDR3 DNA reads TGCGCCAGCAGCCAAGATCAAGGGTTTCGAAACGAGCAGTACCTC.

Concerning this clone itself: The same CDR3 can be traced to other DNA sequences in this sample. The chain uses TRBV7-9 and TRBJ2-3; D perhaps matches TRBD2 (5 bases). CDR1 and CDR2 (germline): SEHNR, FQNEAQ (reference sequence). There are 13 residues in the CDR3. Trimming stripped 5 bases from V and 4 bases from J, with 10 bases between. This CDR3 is CASSPRGPDTQYF. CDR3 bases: TGTGCCAGCAGCCCCCGAGGGCCAGATACGCAGTATTTT.

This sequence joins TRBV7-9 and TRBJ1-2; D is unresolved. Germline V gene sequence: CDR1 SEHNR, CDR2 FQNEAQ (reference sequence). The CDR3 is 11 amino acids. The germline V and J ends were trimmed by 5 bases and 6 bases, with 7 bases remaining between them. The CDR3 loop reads CASSRGNGYTF. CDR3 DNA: TGTGCCAGCAGCCGGGGTAATGGCTACACCTTC.

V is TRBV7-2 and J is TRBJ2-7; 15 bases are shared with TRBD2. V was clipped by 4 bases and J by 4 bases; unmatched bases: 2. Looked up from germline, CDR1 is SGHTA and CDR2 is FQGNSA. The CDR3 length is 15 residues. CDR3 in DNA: TGTGCCAGCAGCTGGGGACTAGCGGGGGGTTACGAGCAGTACTTC. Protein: CASSWGLAGGYEQYF.

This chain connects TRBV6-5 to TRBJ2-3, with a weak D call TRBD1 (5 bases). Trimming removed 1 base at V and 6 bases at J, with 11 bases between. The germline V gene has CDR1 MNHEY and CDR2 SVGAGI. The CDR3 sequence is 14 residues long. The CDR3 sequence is CASSYYQGRDTQYF. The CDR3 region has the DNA TGTGCCAGCAGTTACTATCAGGGAAGGGATACGCAGTATTTT.

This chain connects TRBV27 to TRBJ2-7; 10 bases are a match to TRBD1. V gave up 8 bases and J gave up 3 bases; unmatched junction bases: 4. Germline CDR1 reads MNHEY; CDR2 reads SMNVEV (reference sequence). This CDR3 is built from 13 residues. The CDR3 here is CASGRTGGYEQYF. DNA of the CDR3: TGTGCCAGCGGGCGGACAGGGGGCTACGAGCAGTACTTC.

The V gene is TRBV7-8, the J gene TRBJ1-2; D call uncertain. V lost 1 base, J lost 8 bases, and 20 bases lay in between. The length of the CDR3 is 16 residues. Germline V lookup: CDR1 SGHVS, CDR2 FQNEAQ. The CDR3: CASSLVSAQFPGGYTF. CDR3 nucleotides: TGTGCCAGCAGCTTAGTTTCGGCACAATTTCCGGGGGGCTACACCTTC.

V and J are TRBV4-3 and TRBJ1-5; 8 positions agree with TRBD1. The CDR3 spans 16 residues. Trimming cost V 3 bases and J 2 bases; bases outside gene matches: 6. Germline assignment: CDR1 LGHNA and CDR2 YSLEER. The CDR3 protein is CASSQETGQGNQPQHF. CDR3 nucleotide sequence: TGCGCCAGCAGCCAGGAGACGGGACAGGGCAATCAGCCCCAGCATTTT.

This chain's CDR3 is CATSESDTEAFF. As DNA, the CDR3 is TGTGCCACCAGTGAATCGGACACTGAAGCTTTCTTT. The rearrangement joins TRBV24-1 to TRBJ1-1, with D unclear. Trimming pared 4 bases from V and 3 bases from J, leaving 5 bases between. Germline V gene data show CDR1 as KGHDR and CDR2 as SFDVKD. The length of the CDR3 is 12 residues.

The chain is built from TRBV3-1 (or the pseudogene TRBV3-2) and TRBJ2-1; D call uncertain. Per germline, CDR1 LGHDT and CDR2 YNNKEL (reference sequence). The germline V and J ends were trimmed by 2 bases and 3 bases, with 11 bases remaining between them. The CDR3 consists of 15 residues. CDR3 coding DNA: TGTGCCAGCAGCCAATTAGGGTACGTCTACAATGAGCAGTTCTTC. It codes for CASSQLGYVYNEQFF.

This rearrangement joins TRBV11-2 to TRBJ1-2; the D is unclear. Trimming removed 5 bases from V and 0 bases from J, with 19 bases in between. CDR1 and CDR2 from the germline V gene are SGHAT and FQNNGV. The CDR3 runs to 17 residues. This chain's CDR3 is CASSPGLRGKTNYGYTF. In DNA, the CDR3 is TGTGCCAGCAGCCCGGGGTTGAGAGGGAAGACTAACTATGGCTACACCTTC.

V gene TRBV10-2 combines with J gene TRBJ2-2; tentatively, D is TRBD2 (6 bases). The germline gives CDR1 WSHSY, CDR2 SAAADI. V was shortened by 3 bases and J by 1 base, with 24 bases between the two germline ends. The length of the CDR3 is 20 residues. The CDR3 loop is CASSDYSLGRRVGNTGELFF. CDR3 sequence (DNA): TGCGCCAGCAGTGATTATAGCTTGGGCAGGAGGGTAGGGAACACCGGGGAGCTGTTTTTT.

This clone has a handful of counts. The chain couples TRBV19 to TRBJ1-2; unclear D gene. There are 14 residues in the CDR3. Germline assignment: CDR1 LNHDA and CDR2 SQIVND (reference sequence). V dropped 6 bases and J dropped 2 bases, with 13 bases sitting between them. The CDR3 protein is CASSKGSVNYGYTF. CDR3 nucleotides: TGTGCCAGTAGCAAAGGGTCGGTGAACTATGGCTACACCTTC.

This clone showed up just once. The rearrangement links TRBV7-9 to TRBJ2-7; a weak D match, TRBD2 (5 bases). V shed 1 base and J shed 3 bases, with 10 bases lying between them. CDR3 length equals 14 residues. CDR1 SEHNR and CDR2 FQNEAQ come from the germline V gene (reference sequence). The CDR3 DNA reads TGTGCCAGCAGCTTAGGAACGGGGAGCTACGAGCAGTACTTC. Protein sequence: CASSLGTGSYEQYF.

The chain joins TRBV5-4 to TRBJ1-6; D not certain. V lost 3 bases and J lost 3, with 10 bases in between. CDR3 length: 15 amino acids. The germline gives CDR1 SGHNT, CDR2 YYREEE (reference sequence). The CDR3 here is CASSSPTFYNSPLHF. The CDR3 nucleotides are TGTGCCAGCAGCTCCCCCACCTTCTATAATTCACCCCTCCACTTT.

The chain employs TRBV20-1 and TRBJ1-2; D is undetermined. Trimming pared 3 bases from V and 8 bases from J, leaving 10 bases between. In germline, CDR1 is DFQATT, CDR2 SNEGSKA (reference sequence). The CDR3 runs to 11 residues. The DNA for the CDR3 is TGCAGTGCTAGTTGGACCACGGGCTACACCTTC. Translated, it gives CSASWTTGYTF.

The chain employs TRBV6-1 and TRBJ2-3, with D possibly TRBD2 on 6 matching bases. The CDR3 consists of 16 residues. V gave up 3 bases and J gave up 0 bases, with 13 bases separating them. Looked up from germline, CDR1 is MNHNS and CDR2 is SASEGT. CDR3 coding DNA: TGTGCCAGCAGTGAGACGACTAGACCTAGCACAGATACGCAGTATTTT. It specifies CASSETTRPSTDTQYF.

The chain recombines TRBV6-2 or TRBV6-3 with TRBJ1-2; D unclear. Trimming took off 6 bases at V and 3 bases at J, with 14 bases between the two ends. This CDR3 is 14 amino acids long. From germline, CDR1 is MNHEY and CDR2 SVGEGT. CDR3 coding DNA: TGTGCCAGCAGCCGAGGAGTGGGGTACTATGGCTACACCTTC. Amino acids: CASSRGVGYYGYTF.

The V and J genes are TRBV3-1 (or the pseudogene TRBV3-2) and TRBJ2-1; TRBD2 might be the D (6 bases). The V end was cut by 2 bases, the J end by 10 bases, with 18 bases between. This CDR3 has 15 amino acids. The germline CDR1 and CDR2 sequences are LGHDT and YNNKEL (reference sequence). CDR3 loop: CASSQTGKGRHEQFF. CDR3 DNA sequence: TGTGCCAGCAGCCAAACGGGAAAGGGGAGGCACGAGCAGTTCTTC.

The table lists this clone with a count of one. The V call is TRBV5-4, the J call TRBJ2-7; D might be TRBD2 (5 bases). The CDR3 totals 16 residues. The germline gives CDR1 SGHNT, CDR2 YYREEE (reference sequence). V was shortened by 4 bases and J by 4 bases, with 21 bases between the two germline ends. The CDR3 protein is CASSEGIGLGIYEQYF. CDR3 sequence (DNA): TGTGCCAGCAGCGAGGGCATCGGACTCGGTATTTACGAGCAGTACTTC.

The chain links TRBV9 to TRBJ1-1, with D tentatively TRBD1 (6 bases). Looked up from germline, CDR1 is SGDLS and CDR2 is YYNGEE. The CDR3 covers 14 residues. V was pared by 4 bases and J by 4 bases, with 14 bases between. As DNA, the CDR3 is TGTGCCAGCAGCCCACGTCAGGGGAGCACTGAAGCTTTCTTT. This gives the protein CASSPRQGSTEAFF. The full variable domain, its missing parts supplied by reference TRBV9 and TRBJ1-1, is DSGVTQTPKHLITATGQRVTLRCSPRSGDLSVYWYQQSLDQGLQFLIQYYNGEERAKGNILERFSAQQFPDLHSELNLSSLELGDSALYFCASSPRQGSTEAFFGQGTRLTVV.